Listed here are 16 T cell receptor beta chains from one sample, sequenced in a study of blood T cell repertoires in COVID-19. TCRdb's table, derived via immunoSEQ multiplex PCR, lists solely in-frame clones and lacks some. The table records about 54,000 clones, about four fifths of them present only once. The sequenced sample was peripheral blood. Receptors were obtained from a woman aged 55-70 years with acute or convalescent COVID-19.

The chain's CDR3 is CASSPNIILTNTEAFF. The DNA for the CDR3 is TGTGCCAGTAGTCCGAATATCATACTAACGAACACTGAAGCTTTCTTT. The V call is TRBV19, the J call TRBJ1-1; no clear D. The germline V gene has CDR1 LNHDA and CDR2 SQIVND (reference sequence). CDR3 length equals 16 residues. V shed 5 bases and J shed 1 base, with 17 bases lying between them.

V gene TRBV5-4 combines with J gene TRBJ2-1; possibly TRBD1 for D (6 bases). The CDR3 spans 17 residues. Germline-derived CDR1 and CDR2 are SGHNT and YYREEE (reference sequence). The V gene lost 0 bases and the J gene lost 8 bases, with 21 bases spanning the gap. CDR3 residues: CASSLGVSRTEVDEQFF. The CDR3 DNA follows: TGTGCCAGCAGCTTGGGAGTATCTAGGACAGAGGTGGATGAGCAGTTCTTC.

This chain connects TRBV5-1 to TRBJ1-2; the D gene is possibly TRBD1 (6 bases). The germline V gene has CDR1 SGHRS and CDR2 YFSETQ. The CDR3 is 12 amino acids. With 4 bases removed from V and 6 bases from J, the gap between germline ends came to 10 bases. Here the CDR3 reads CASSANRDGYTF. CDR3 bases: TGCGCCAGCAGCGCAAACAGGGATGGCTACACCTTC.

V and J are TRBV18 and TRBJ1-2; TRBD1 is a possible D gene (6 bases). The CDR3 is made up of 14 amino acids. V lost 3 bases, J lost 0 bases, and 8 bases lay in between. CDR1 is KGHSH and CDR2 is LQKENI in the germline V gene. This CDR3 is CASSPDSTNYGYTF. In DNA form, the CDR3 reads TGTGCCAGCTCACCGGACAGCACTAACTATGGCTACACCTTC.

This clone has more than one count but fewer than ten. The gene calls are TRBV27 and TRBJ2-2; D is possibly TRBD1 (5 bases). This CDR3 region has 15 residues. CDR1 is MNHEY and CDR2 is SMNVEV in the germline V gene (reference sequence). Trimming shortened V by 2 bases and J by 4 bases, and 11 bases separated the two germline ends. The CDR3 bases are TGTGCCAGCAGTTTAGGGGCCAGCGCCACCGGGGAGCTGTTTTTT. Protein: CASSLGASATGELFF.

The V and J genes are TRBV28 and TRBJ1-2, with 9 nucleotides matching TRBD1. CDR1 and CDR2 (germline): MDHEN, SYDVKM. Trimming removed 4 bases from V and 5 bases from J; junction bases left unmatched: 8. The CDR3 is 15 amino acids. CDR3 loop: CASSSATGGNYGYTF. In nucleotides, the CDR3 is TGTGCCAGCAGTTCAGCGACAGGGGGGAATTATGGCTACACCTTC.

This chain joins TRBV2 and TRBJ1-4; D gene unclear. Germline CDR1 SNHLY, CDR2 FYNNEI. The CDR3 totals 16 residues. V lost 2 bases and J 7 bases, leaving 17 bases between the germline ends. CDR3 amino acids: CASSEREGRITEKLFF. CDR3 nucleotide sequence: TGTGCCAGCAGTGAAAGGGAGGGCCGGATTACTGAAAAACTGTTTTTT.

The chain uses TRBV24-1 and TRBJ1-2; D gene unclear. The CDR3 is 14 amino acids. Germline values: CDR1 KGHDR, CDR2 SFDVKD. The ends were cut back, 3 bases at V and 4 bases at J, with 11 bases in the middle. CDR3 amino acids: CATSDPGRTYGYTF. Written as DNA, the CDR3 is TGTGCCACCAGTGATCCGGGGAGGACCTATGGCTACACCTTC.

This clone was seen more than once but under ten times. The chain couples TRBV9 to TRBJ1-3, with TRBD1 identical over 7 bases. Losses at the gene ends were 0 bases for V and 0 bases for J; bases not matched to a gene: 0. This CDR3 contains 15 residues. Per germline, CDR1 SGDLS and CDR2 YYNGEE. Written as DNA, the CDR3 is TGTGCCAGCAGCGTAGGACAGGGCTCTGGAAACACCATATATTTT. Encoded protein: CASSVGQGSGNTIYF.

This sequence joins TRBV6-4 and TRBJ2-7, with 11 bases matching TRBD1. V lost 3 bases and J lost 3; bases outside the gene matches: 1. The germline V gene encodes CDR1 MRHNA and CDR2 SNTAGT. CDR3 length: 14 amino acids. The CDR3 coding sequence is TGTGCCAGCAGTGAAGGGACAGGGGGCTACGAGCAGTACTTC. Translating gives CASSEGTGGYEQYF.

The CDR3 is CASTLASRSSYEQYF. CDR3 coding DNA: TGTGCCAGTACACTAGCGTCCAGGAGCTCCTACGAGCAGTACTTC. The rearrangement links TRBV7-9 to TRBJ2-7; TRBD2 agrees at 7 bases. V was clipped by 9 bases and J by 0 bases; unmatched bases: 11. Germline lookup yields CDR1 SEHNR and CDR2 FQNEAQ (reference sequence). This CDR3 has 15 residues.

The chain couples TRBV19 to TRBJ1-2; 7 bases fit TRBD1. The CDR3 spans 16 residues. Germline lookup yields CDR1 LNHDA and CDR2 SQIVND (reference sequence). V shed 5 bases, J shed 6 bases, and the junction held 15 bases outside the gene matches. The CDR3 protein is CASSGSGQLKVDGYTF. CDR3 bases: TGTGCCAGTAGTGGATCGGGACAGTTAAAGGTGGATGGCTACACCTTC.

This clone occurred once. The chain joins TRBV18 to TRBJ1-1; TRBD1 might be the D (5 bases). Trimming cost V 6 bases and J 1 base, with 12 bases left between them. There are 14 residues in the CDR3. Germline V gives CDR1 KGHSH, CDR2 LQKENI. The DNA for the CDR3 is TGTGCCAGCTCGCAGGGATACTCGAACACTGAAGCTTTCTTT. The encoded protein is CASSQGYSNTEAFF.

The rearrangement joins TRBV5-4 to TRBJ2-7, with D possibly being TRBD2 (7 bases). Germline loops: CDR1 SGHNT, CDR2 YYREEE (reference sequence). V lost 7 bases, J lost 5 bases, and 13 bases lay in between. This CDR3 contains 12 residues. For the CDR3, the DNA is TGTGCCAGCGGATTAGGGGGGGACGAGCAGTACTTC. Its protein product is CASGLGGDEQYF.

The chain recombines TRBV18 with TRBJ1-1; the D gene is possibly TRBD1 (5 bases). Looked up from germline, CDR1 is KGHSH and CDR2 is LQKENI. CDR3 length: 13 residues. The V end was cut by 5 bases, the J end by 7 bases, with 14 bases between. DNA for the CDR3: TGTGCCAGCTCATCGGTGCTCGGGGGTGAAGCTTTCTTT. Translation gives CASSSVLGGEAFF.

The V gene is TRBV5-6, the J gene TRBJ1-4; D might be TRBD1 (6 bases). The CDR3 length is 13 residues. Trimming removed 6 bases at V and 4 bases at J, with 10 bases between. CDR1 and CDR2 (germline): SGHDT, YYEEEE. As DNA, the CDR3 is TGTGCCAGCAACAGGGCCAATAATGAAAAACTGTTTTTT. It is translated as CASNRANNEKLFF.